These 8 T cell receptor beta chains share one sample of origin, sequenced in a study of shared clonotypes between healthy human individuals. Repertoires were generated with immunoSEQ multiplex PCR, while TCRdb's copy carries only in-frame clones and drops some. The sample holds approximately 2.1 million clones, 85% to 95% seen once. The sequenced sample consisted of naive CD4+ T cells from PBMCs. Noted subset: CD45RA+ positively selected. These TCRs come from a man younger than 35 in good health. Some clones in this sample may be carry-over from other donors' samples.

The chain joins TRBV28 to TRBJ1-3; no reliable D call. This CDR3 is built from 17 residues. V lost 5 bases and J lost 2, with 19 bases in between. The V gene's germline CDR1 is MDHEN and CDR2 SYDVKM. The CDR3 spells CASSPRLRGLAGNTIYF. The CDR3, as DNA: TGTGCCAGCAGTCCCCGGCTTCGGGGTTTGGCTGGAAACACCATATATTTT.

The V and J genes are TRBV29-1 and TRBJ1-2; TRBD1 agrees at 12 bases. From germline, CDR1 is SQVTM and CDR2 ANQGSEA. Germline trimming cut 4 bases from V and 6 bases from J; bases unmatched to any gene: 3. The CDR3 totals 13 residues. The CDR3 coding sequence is TGCAGCGTTGGGGACAGGGGGCAAGATGGCTACACCTTC. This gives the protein CSVGDRGQDGYTF.

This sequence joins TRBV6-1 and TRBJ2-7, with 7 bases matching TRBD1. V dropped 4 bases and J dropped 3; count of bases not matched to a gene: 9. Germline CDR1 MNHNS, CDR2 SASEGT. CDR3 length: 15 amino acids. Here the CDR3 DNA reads TGTGCCAGCAGTGTGTCGGTGACAGGGATCTACGAGCAGTACTTC. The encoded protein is CASSVSVTGIYEQYF.

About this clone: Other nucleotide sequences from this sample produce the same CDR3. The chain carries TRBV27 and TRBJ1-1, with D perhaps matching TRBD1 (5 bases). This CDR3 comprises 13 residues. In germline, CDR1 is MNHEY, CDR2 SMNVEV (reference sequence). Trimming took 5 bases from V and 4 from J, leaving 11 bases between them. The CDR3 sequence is CASSLGGGTEAFF. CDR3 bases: TGTGCCAGCAGTCTGGGGGGGGGCACTGAAGCTTTCTTT.

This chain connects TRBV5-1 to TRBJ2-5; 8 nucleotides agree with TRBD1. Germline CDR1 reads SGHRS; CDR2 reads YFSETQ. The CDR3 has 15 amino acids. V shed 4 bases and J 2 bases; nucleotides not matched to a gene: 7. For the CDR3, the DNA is TGCGCCAGCAGCGGCGGACAGGGCGGACAAGAGACCCAGTACTTC. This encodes CASSGGQGGQETQYF. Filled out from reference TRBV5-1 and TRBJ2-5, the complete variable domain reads KAGVTQTPRYLIKTRGQQVTLSCSPISGHRSVSWYQQTPGQGLQFLFEYFSETQRNKGNFPGRFSGRQFSNSRSEMNVSTLELGDSALYLCASSGGQGGQETQYFGPGTRLLVL.

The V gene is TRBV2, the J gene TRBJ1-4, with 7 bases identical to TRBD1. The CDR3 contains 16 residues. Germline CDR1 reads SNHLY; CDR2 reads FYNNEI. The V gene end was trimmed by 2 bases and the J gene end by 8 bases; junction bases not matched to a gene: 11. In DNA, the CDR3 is TGTGCCAGCAGTGAATCGGGAGGGGGCGCGCGGGAAAAACTGTTTTTT. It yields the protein CASSESGGGAREKLFF.

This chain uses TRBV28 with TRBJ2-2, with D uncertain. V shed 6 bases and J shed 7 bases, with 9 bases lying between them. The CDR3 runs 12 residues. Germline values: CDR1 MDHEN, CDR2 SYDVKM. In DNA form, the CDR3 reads TGTGCCAGCAGGAGGTTGGGCGGGGAGCTGTTTTTT. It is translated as CASRRLGGELFF.

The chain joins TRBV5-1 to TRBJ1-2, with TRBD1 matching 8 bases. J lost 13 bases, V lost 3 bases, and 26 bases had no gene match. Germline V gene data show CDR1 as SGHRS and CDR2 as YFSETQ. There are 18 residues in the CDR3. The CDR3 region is CASSSAGTGDFNYGYSTF. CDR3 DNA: TGCGCCAGCAGCTCAGCCGGGACAGGAGACTTTAACTATGGCTACAGCACCTTC. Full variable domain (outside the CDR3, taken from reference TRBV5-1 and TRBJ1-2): KAGVTQTPRYLIKTRGQQVTLSCSPISGHRSVSWYQQTPGQGLQFLFEYFSETQRNKGNFPGRFSGRQFSNSRSEMNVSTLELGDSALYLCASSSAGTGDFNYGYSTFGSGTRLTVV.